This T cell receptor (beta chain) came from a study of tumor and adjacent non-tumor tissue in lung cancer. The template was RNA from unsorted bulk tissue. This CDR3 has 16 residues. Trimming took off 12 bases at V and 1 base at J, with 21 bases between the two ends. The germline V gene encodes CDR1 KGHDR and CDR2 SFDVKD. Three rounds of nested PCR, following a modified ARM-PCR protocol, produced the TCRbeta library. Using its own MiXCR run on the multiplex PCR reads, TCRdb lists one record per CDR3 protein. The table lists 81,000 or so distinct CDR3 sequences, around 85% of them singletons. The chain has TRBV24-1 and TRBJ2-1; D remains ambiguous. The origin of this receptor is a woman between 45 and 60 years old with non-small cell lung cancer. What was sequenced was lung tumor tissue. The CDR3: CAAGKASSRSYNEQFF. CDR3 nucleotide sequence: TGTGCCGCAGGTAAGGCCAGCAGCAGATCCTACAATGAGCAGTTCTTC.